This T cell receptor beta chain was sequenced for a study of T cells in Graves' hyperthyroidism and ophthalmopathy. The ends were cut back, 6 bases at V and 1 base at J, with 16 bases in the middle. Germline V gene sequence: CDR1 SEHNR, CDR2 FQNEAQ (reference sequence). This CDR3 has 15 residues. The CDR3 regions of TCR beta were amplified from RNA transcripts. First-round RT-PCR with HTBI primers amplified the TCR CDR3 region. TCRdb fed the multiplex PCR reads into MiXCR, producing one record per CDR3 protein. The sample contains more than 550,000 distinct CDR3 sequences, roughly 17% of which appear only once.

The V call is TRBV7-9, the J call TRBJ2-7, with D perhaps matching TRBD2 (6 bases). The source is a man aged 50 or older with Graves' hyperthyroidism. Sequencing used blood. As DNA, the CDR3 is TGTGCCAGCAGTCAGAGGGACTCTAGTTCCTACGAGCAGTACTTC. This gives the protein CASSQRDSSSYEQYF.